This paragraph reports one T cell receptor (beta chain). What it recognizes is unknown. This CDR3 is built from 16 residues. CDR1 MDHEN and CDR2 SYDVKM come from the germline V gene. These data originate in a study of cytomegalovirus exposure and HLA in healthy donors. Study-wide findings and caveats: Specific recognition of CMV antigens was confirmed in vitro for three chains (all CMV-associated). Accurate predictions that matched the HLA-A and HLA-B alleles of most subjects were reportedly made from TCR beta sequences. Segments of the TCR beta V type were, in most cases, productive about 87% or about 30% of the time in an earlier analysis.

Donors consisted of healthy bone marrow donors. The PCR had 60 Vbeta and 13 Jbeta primers. The repertoire was sequenced with immunoSEQ multiplex PCR; TCRdb's copy has only in-frame clones and lacks some. The sample records 100,000 to 150,000 clones, 60% to 80% being singletons. Sequenced input: PBMCs. The sequence came from a woman aged 55-69 years in good health and CMV-seronegative. The chain combines TRBV28 with TRBJ2-5, with TRBD2 identical over 13 bases. The closer fit of TRBJ2-7 to the DNA end suggests the J call may be wrong. CDR3 DNA: TGTGCCAGCAGTTTGCCCTTGACTAGCGGGGGGTACGAGCAGTACTTC. Amino acids: CASSLPLTSGGYEQYF.